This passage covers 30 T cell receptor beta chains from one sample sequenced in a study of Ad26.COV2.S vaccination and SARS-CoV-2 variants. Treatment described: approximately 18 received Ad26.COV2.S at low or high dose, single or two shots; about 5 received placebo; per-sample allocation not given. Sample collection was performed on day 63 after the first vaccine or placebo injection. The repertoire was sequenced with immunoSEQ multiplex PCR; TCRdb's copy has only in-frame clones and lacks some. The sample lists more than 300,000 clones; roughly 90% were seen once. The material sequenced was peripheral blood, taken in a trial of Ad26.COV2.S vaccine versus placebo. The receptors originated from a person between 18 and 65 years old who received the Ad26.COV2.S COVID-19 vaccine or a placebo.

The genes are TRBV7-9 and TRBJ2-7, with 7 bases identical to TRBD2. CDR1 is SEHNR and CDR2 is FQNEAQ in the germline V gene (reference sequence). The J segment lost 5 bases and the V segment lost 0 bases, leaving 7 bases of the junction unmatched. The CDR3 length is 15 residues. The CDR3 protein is CASSLAGGRRNEQYF. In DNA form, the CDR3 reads TGTGCCAGCAGCTTAGCTGGCGGGAGAAGGAACGAGCAGTACTTC.

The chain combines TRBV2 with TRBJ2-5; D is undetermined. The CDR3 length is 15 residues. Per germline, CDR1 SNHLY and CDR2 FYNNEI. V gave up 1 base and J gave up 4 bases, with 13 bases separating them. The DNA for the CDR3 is TGTGCCAGCAGTGAAGAGGGCGGCCCGGTAGAGACCCAGTACTTC. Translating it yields CASSEEGGPVETQYF. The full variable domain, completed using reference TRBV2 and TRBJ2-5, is EPEVTQTPSHQVTQMGQEVILRCVPISNHLYFYWYRQILGQKVEFLVSFYNNEISEKSEIFDDQFSVERPDGSNFTLKIRSTKLEDSAMYFCASSEEGGPVETQYFGPGTRLLVL.

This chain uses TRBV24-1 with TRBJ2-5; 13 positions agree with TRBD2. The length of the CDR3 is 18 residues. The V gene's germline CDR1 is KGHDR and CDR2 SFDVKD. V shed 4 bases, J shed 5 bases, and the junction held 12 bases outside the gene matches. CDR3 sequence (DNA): TGTGCCACCAGTGAAGGGACAGGGAAGGGACTAGCGGGGGAGACCCAGTACTTC. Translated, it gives CATSEGTGKGLAGETQYF.

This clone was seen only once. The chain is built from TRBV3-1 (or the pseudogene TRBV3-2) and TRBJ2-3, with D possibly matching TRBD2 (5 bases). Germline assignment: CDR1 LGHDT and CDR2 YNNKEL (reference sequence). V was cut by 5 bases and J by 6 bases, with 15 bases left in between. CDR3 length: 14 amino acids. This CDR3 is CASSAMPTIDTQYF. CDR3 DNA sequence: TGTGCCAGCAGCGCAATGCCGACTATCGATACGCAGTATTTT.

The CDR3 DNA is TGCGCCAGCAGCTTGGACGCCTACAGGGGCTACGAGCAGTACTTC. It translates to CASSLDAYRGYEQYF. This rearrangement joins TRBV5-1 to TRBJ2-7, with 7 bases fitting TRBD1. Germline CDR1 reads SGHRS; CDR2 reads YFSETQ. The CDR3 extends over 15 amino acids. Trimming cost V 0 bases and J 3 bases; bases outside gene matches: 6.

The CDR3 protein is CAWSVLPNTEAFF. The DNA of the CDR3 is TGTGCCTGGAGTGTACTGCCGAACACTGAAGCTTTCTTT. The rearrangement links TRBV30 to TRBJ1-1; no definite D call. CDR1 and CDR2 (germline): GTSNPN, SVGIG (reference sequence). With 0 bases removed from V and 1 base from J, the gap between germline ends came to 6 bases. This CDR3 spans 13 amino acids.

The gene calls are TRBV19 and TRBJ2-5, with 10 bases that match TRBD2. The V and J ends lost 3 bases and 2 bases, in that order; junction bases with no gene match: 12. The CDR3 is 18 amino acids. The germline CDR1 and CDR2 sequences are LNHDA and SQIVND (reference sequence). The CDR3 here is CASSIYSGRAFGQETQYF. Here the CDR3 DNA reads TGTGCCAGTAGTATCTACAGCGGGAGGGCCTTTGGTCAAGAGACCCAGTACTTC.

CDR3 DNA sequence: TGTGCCAGCAGTTTTCGGGTCAGGGTCACTGAAGCTTTCTTT. It specifies CASSFRVRVTEAFF. The chain has TRBV28 and TRBJ1-1; possibly TRBD1 for D (5 bases). Trimming stripped 3 bases from V and 4 bases from J, with 12 bases between. The CDR3 contains 14 residues. Germline-derived CDR1 and CDR2 are MDHEN and SYDVKM.

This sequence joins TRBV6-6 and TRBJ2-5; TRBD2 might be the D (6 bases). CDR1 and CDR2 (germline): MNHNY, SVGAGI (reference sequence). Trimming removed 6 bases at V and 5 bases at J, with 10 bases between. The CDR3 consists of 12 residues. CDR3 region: CASRGRRETQYF. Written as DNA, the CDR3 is TGTGCCAGCAGGGGGAGGAGGGAGACCCAGTACTTC.

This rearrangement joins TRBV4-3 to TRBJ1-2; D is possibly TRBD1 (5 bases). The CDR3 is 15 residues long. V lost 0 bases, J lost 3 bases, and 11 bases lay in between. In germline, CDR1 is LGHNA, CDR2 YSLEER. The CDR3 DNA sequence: TGCGCCAGCAGCCAAGAATTGGCCAGGGACTATGGCTACACCTTC. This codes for CASSQELARDYGYTF.

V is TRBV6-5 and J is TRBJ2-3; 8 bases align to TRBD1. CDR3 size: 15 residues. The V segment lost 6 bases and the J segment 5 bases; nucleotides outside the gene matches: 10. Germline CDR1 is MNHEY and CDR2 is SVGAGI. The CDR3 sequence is CASRIQGESGDTQYF. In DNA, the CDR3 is TGTGCCAGCAGGATACAGGGGGAGAGCGGAGATACGCAGTATTTT.

The CDR3 bases are TGCGCCAGCAGCACGGGACAGTATAATTCACCCCTCCACTTT. As protein: CASSTGQYNSPLHF. The genes are TRBV4-1 and TRBJ1-6; 7 bases fit TRBD1. Per germline, CDR1 MGHRA and CDR2 YSYEKL. The CDR3 loop spans 14 amino acids. J lost 4 bases, V lost 5 bases, and 2 bases had no gene match.

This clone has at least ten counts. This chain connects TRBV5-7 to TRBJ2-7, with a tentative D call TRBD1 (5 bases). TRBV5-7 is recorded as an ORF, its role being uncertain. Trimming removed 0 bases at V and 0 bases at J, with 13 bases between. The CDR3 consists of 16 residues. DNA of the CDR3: TGTGCCAGCAGCTTGGTTGCAGGGTCTAACTCCTACGAGCAGTACTTC. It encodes CASSLVAGSNSYEQYF.

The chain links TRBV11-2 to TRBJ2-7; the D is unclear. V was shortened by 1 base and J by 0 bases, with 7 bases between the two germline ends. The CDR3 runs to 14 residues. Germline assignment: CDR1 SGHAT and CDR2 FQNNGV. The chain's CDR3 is CASSLGFASYEQYF. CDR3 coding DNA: TGTGCCAGCAGCTTAGGCTTCGCCTCCTACGAGCAGTACTTC.

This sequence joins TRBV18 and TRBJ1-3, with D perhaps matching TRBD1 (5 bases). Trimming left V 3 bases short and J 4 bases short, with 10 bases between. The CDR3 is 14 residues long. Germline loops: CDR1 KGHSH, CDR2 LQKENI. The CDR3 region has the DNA TGTGCCAGCTCACCTTTGACAGCGGGAAACACCATATATTTT. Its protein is CASSPLTAGNTIYF.

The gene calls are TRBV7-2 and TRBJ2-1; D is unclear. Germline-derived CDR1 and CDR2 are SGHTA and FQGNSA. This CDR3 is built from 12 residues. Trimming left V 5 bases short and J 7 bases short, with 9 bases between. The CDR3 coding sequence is TGTGCCAGCAGCGAACAATGGAATGAGCAGTTCTTC. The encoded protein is CASSEQWNEQFF.

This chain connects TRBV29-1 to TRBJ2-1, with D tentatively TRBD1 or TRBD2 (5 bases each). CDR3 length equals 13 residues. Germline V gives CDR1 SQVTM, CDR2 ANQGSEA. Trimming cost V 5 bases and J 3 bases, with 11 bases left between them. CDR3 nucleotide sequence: TGCAGCGTTCCTGGGGGTGTCTACAATGAGCAGTTCTTC. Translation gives CSVPGGVYNEQFF.

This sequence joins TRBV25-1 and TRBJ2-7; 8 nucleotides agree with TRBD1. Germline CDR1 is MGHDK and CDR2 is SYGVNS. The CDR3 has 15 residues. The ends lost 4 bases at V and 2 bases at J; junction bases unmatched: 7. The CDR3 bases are TGTGCCAGCAGTGCTTCCGGACAGGGTGCCTACGAGCAGTACTTC. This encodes CASSASGQGAYEQYF.

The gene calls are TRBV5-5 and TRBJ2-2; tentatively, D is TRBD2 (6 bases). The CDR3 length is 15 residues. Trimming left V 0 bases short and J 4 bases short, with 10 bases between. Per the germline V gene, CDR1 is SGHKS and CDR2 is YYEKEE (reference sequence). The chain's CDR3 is CASSLVLGGTGELFF. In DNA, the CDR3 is TGTGCCAGCAGCTTGGTGTTGGGGGGCACCGGGGAGCTGTTTTTT.

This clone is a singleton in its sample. The CDR3 reads CASSPRRGDGYTF. CDR3 nucleotides: TGTGCCAGCTCACCCCGCAGGGGAGATGGCTACACCTTC. The J gene is TRBJ1-2, the V gene TRBV18; a weak D match, TRBD1 (6 bases). Germline-derived CDR1 and CDR2 are KGHSH and LQKENI. Trimming removed 3 bases at V and 6 bases at J, with 11 bases between. The CDR3 runs to 13 residues.

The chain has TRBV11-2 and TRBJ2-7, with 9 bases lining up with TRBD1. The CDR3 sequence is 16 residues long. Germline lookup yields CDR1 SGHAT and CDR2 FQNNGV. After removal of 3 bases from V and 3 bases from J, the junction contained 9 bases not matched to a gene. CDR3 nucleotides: TGTGCCAGCAGCTTCGGGACAGGGTATTACGGCTACGAGCAGTACTTC. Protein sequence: CASSFGTGYYGYEQYF. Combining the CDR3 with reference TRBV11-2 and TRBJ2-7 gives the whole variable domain EAGVAQSPRYKIIEKRQSVAFWCNPISGHATLYWYQQILGQGPKLLIQFQNNGVVDDSQLPKDRFSAERLKGVDSTLKIQPAKLEDSAVYLCASSFGTGYYGYEQYFGPGTRLTVT.

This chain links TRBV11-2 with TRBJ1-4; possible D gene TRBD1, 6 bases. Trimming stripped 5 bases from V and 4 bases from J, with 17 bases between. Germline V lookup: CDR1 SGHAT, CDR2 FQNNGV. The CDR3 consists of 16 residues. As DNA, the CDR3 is TGTGCCAGCAGCCGCGGCATGGGGGGCAGTAATGAAAAACTGTTTTTT. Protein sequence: CASSRGMGGSNEKLFF. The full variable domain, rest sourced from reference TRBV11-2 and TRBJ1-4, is EAGVAQSPRYKIIEKRQSVAFWCNPISGHATLYWYQQILGQGPKLLIQFQNNGVVDDSQLPKDRFSAERLKGVDSTLKIQPAKLEDSAVYLCASSRGMGGSNEKLFFGSGTQLSVL.

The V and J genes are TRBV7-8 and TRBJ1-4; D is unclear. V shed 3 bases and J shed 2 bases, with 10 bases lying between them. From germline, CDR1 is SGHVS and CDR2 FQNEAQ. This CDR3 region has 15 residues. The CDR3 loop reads CASSLGVQTNEKLFF. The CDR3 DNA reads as TGTGCCAGCAGCTTGGGTGTCCAGACTAATGAAAAACTGTTTTTT.

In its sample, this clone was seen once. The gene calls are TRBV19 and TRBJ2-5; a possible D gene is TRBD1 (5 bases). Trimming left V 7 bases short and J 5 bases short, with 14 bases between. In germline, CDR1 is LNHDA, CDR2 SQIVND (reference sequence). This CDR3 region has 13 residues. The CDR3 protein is CASKHSWGETQYF. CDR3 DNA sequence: TGTGCCAGTAAGCACAGTTGGGGCGAGACCCAGTACTTC.

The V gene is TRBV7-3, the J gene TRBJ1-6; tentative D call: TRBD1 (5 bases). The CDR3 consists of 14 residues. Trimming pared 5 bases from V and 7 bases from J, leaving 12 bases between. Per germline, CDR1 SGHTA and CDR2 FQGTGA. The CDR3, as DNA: TGTGCCAGCAGCATTCAGGGTCCCAATTCACCCCTCCACTTT. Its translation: CASSIQGPNSPLHF.

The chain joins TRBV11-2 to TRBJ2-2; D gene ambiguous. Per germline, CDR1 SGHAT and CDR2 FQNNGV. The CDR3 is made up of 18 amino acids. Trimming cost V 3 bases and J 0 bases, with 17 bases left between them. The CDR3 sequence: CASSFPKDGKTNTGELFF. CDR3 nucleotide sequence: TGTGCCAGCAGCTTTCCTAAAGATGGCAAAACGAACACCGGGGAGCTGTTTTTT.

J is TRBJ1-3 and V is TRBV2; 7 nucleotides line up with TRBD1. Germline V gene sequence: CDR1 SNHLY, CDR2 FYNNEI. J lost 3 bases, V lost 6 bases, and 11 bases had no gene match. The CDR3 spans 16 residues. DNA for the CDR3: TGTGCCAGCAGCAAAACTAGGGGGCAGGGTGGAAACACCATATATTTT. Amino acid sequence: CASSKTRGQGGNTIYF.

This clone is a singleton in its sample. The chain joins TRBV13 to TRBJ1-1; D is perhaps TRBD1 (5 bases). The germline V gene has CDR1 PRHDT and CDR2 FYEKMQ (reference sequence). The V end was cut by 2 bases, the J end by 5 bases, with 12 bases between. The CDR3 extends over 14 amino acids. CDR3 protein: CASSLPGGSTEAFF. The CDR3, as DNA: TGTGCCAGCAGCTTACCGGGGGGGAGTACTGAAGCTTTCTTT.

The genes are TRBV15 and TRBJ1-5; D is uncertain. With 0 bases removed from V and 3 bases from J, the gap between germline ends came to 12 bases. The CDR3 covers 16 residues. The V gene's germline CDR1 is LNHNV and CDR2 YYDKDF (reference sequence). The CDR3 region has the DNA TGTGCCACCAGCAGAGATTCCGGCAGGCTCAATCAGCCCCAGCATTTT. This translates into CATSRDSGRLNQPQHF.

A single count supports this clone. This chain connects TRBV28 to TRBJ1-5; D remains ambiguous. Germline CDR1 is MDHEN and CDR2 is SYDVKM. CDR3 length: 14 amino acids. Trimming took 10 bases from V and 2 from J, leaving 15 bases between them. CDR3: CATYVGVGNQPQHF. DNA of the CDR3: TGTGCCACCTATGTCGGAGTAGGCAATCAGCCCCAGCATTTT.